This TCR beta chain comes out of a study of blood T cell repertoires in COVID-19. Study-wide background: PBMCs, B-cell-depleted T cells, or T cells provided the cDNA or gDNA that made up the material.

The assay was immunoSEQ multiplex PCR, and TCRdb's table has in-frame clones only and misses some. The repertoire consists of 250,000 or so clones, with around 90% occurring once and the leading ten covering roughly 3.1%. Germline V gene lookup returns CDR1 LGHNA and CDR2 YNFKEQ. The CDR3 contains 16 residues. Trimming cost V 5 bases and J 0 bases, with 16 bases left between them. The chain combines TRBV4-2 with TRBJ1-1, with TRBD1 as a possible D gene (6 bases). The sample taken for sequencing was peripheral blood. The clonotype comes from a young man with active or convalescent COVID-19. CDR3 sequence: CASSSRSGHLNTEAFF. Written as DNA, the CDR3 is TGTGCCAGCAGCTCCCGGTCGGGACACCTGAACACTGAAGCTTTCTTT.